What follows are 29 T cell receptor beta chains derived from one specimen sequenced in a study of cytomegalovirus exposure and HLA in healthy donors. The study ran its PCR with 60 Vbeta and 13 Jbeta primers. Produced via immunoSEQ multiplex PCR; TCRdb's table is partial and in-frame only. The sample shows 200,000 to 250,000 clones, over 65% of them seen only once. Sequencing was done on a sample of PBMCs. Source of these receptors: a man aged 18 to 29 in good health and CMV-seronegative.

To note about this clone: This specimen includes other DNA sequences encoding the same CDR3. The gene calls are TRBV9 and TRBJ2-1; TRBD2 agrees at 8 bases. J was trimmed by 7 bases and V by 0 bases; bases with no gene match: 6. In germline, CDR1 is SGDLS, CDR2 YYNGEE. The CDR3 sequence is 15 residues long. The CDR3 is CASSVGAGGINEQFF. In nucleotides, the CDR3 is TGTGCCAGCAGCGTAGGGGCGGGAGGCATAAATGAGCAGTTCTTC.

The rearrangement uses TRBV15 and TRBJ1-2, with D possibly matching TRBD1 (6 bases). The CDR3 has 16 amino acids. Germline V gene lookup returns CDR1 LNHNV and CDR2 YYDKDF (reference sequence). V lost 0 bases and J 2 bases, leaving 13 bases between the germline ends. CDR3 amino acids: CATSREDTGWNYGYTF. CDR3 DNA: TGTGCCACCAGCAGAGAAGACACAGGGTGGAACTATGGCTACACCTTC.

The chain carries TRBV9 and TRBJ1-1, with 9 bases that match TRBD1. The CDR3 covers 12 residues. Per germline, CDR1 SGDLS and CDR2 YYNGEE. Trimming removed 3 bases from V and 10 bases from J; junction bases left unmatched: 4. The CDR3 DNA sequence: TGTGCCAGCAGCGGACAGGGGGGTTCAGCTTTCTTT. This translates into CASSGQGGSAFF. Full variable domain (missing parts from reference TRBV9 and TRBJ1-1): DSGVTQTPKHLITATGQRVTLRCSPRSGDLSVYWYQQSLDQGLQFLIQYYNGEERAKGNILERFSAQQFPDLHSELNLSSLELGDSALYFCASSGQGGSAFFGQGTRLTVV.

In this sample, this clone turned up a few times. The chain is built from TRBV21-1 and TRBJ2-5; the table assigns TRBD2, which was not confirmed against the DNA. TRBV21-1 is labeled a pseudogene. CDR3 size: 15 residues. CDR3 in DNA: TGTGCCAGCAGCGGACTGGCCGTCCTATCAGAGACCCAGTACTTC. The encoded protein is CASSGLAVLSETQYF.

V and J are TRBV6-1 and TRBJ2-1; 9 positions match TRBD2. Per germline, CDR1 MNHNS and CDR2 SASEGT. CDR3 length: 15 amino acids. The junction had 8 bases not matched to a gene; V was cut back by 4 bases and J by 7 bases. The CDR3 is CASSGGVAGENEQFF. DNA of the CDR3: TGTGCCAGCAGTGGTGGGGTAGCGGGAGAAAATGAGCAGTTCTTC.

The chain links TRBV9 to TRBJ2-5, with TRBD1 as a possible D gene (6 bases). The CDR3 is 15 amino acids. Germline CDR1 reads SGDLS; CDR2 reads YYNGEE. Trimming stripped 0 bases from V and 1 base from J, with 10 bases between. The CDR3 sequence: CASSVVVRGQETQYF. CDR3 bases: TGTGCCAGCAGCGTAGTTGTCAGGGGCCAAGAGACCCAGTACTTC.

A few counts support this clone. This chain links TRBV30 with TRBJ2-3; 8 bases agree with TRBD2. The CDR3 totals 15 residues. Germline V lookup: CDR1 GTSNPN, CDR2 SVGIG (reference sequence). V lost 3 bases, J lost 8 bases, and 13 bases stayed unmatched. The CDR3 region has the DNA TGTGCCTGGAGCGTTCTTAGCGGGATGTTAGGTACGCAGTATTTT. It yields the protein CAWSVLSGMLGTQYF.

The CDR3: CASKEGGISYEQYF. The CDR3 bases are TGTGCCAGCAAAGAGGGAGGTATCTCCTACGAGCAGTACTTC. The chain combines TRBV2 with TRBJ2-7; TRBD2 might be the D (6 bases). The ends were cut back, 7 bases at V and 0 bases at J, with 13 bases in the middle. The V gene's germline CDR1 is SNHLY and CDR2 FYNNEI. This CDR3 region has 14 residues.

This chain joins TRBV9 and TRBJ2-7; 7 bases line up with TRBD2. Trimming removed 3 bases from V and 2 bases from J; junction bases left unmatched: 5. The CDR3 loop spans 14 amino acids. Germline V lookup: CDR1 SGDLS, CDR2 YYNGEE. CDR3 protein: CASSETSDAYEQYF. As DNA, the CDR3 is TGTGCCAGCAGCGAAACTAGCGACGCCTACGAGCAGTACTTC.

As DNA, the CDR3 is TGTGCCAGTAGTATGGAATTGGGCAGGGGTGCCTACAATGAGCAGTTCTTC. This sequence encodes CASSMELGRGAYNEQFF. This chain joins TRBV19 and TRBJ2-1, with a tentative D call TRBD1 (6 bases). Germline V lookup: CDR1 LNHDA, CDR2 SQIVND (reference sequence). Deletions cut 3 bases from V and 2 bases from J, with 17 bases between. The CDR3 loop spans 17 amino acids.

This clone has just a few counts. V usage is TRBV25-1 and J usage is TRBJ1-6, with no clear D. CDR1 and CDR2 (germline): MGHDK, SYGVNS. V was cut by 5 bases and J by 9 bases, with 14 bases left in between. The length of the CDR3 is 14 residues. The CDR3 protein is CASSRLSRGSPLHF. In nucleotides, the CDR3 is TGTGCCAGCAGTAGGCTCTCCCGGGGTTCACCCCTCCACTTT.

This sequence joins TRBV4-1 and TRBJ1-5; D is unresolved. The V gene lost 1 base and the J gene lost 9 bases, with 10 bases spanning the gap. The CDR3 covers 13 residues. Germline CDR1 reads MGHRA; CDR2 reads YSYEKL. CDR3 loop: CASSQVGNRPQHF. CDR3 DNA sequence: TGCGCCAGCAGCCAAGTCGGTAATAGGCCCCAGCATTTT.

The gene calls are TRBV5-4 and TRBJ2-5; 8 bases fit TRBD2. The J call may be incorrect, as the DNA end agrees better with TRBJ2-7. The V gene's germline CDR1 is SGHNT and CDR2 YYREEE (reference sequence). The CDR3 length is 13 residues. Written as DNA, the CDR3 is TGTGCCAGCAGCTTGGAAGGGACTAGCGAGCAGTACTTC. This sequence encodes CASSLEGTSEQYF.

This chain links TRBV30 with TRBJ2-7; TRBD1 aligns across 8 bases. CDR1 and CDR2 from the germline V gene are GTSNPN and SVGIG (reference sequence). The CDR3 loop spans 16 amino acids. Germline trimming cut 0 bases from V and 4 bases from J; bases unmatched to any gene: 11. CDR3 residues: CAWSVNAAGGRYEQYF. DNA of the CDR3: TGTGCCTGGAGTGTAAACGCCGCAGGGGGCCGGTACGAGCAGTACTTC.

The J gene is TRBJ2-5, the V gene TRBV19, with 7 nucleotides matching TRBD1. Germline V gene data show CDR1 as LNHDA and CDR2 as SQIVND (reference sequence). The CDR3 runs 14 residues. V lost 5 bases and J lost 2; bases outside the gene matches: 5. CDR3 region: CASSPWTGQETQYF. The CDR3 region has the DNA TGTGCCAGTAGTCCGTGGACAGGACAAGAGACCCAGTACTTC.

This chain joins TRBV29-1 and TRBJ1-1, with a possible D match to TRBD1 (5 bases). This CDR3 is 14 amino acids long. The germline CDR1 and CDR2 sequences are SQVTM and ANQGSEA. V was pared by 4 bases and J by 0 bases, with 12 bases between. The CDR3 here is CSVGRQRMNTEAFF. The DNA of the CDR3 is TGCAGCGTTGGAAGACAGAGAATGAACACTGAAGCTTTCTTT.

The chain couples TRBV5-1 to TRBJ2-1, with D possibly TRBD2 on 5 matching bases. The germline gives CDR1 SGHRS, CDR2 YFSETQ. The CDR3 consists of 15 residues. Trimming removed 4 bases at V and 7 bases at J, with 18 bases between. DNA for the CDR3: TGCGCCAGCAGCCCGGGGTCCACCTCCTGGAATGAGCAGTTCTTC. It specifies CASSPGSTSWNEQFF.

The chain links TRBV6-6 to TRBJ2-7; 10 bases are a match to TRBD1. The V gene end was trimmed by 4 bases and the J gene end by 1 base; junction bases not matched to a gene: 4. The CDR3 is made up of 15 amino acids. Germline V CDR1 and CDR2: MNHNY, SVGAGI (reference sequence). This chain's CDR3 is CASSSPGQGSYEQYF. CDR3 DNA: TGTGCCAGCAGTTCCCCGGGACAGGGGTCCTACGAGCAGTACTTC.

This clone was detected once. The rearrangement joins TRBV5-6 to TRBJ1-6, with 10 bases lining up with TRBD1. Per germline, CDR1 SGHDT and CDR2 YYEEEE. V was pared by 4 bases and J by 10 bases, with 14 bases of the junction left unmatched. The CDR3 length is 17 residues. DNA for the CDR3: TGTGCCAGCAGCCCCCTTGGGACAGGGGCTCTGGGGTCACCCCTCCACTTT. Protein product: CASSPLGTGALGSPLHF.

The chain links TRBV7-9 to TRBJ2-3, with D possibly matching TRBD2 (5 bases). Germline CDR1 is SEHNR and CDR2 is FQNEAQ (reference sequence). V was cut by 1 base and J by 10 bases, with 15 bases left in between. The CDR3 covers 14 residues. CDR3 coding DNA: TGTGCCAGCAGCTTAGATCGGCCGGAGGATGCGCAGTATTTT. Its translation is CASSLDRPEDAQYF. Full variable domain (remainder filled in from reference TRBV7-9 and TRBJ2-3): DTGVSQNPRHKITKRGQNVTFRCDPISEHNRLYWYRQTLGQGPEFLTYFQNEAQLEKSRLLSDRFSAERPKGSFSTLEIQRTEQGDSAMYLCASSLDRPEDAQYFGPGTRLTVL.

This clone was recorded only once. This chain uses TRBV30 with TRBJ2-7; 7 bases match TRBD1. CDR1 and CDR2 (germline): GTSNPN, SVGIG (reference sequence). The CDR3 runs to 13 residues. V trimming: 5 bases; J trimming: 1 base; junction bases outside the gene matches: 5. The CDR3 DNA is TGTGCCTGGGAACCGGGACAGTCCTACGAGCAGTACTTC. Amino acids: CAWEPGQSYEQYF. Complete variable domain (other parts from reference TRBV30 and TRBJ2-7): SQTIHQWPATLVQPVGSPLSLECTVEGTSNPNLYWYRQAAGRGLQLLFYSVGIGQISSEVPQNLSASRPQDRQFILSSKKLLLSDSGFYLCAWEPGQSYEQYFGPGTRLTVT.

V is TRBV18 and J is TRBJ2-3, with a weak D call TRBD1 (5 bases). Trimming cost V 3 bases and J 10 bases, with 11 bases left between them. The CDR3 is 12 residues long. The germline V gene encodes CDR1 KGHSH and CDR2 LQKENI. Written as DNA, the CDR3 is TGTGCCAGCTCACCTACAGGTTATGCGCAGTATTTT. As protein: CASSPTGYAQYF.

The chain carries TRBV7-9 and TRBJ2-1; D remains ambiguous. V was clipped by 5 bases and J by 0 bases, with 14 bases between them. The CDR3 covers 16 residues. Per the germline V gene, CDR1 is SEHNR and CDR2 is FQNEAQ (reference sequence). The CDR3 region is CASSPRTVLSYNEQFF. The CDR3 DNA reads TGTGCCAGCAGCCCACGAACAGTCCTCTCCTACAATGAGCAGTTCTTC. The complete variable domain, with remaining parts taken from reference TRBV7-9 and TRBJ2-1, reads DTGVSQNPRHKITKRGQNVTFRCDPISEHNRLYWYRQTLGQGPEFLTYFQNEAQLEKSRLLSDRFSAERPKGSFSTLEIQRTEQGDSAMYLCASSPRTVLSYNEQFFGPGTRLTVL.

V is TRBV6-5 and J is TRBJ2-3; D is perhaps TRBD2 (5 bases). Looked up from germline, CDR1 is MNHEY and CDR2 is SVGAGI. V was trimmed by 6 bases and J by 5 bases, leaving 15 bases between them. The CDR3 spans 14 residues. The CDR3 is CASRSKRFIDTQYF. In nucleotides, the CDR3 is TGTGCCAGCAGATCGAAGCGGTTCATAGATACGCAGTATTTT.

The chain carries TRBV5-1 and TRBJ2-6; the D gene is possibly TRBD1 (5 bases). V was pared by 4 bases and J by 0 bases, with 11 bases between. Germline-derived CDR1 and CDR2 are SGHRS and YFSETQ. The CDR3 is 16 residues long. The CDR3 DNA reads TGCGCCAGCAGCCCCAGACAGAACTCTGGGGCCAACGTCCTGACTTTC. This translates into CASSPRQNSGANVLTF.

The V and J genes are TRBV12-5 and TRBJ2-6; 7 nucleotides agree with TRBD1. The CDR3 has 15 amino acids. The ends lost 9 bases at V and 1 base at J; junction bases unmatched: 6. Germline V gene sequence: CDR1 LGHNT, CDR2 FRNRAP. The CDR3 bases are TGTGCTAGGACAGGGTTCGTATCTGGGGCCAACGTCCTGACTTTC. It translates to CARTGFVSGANVLTF.

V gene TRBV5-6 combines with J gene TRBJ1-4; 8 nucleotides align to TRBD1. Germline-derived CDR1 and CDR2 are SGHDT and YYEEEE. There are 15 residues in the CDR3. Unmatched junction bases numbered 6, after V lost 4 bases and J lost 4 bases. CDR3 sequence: CASSAETGVNEKLFF. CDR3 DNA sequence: TGTGCCAGCAGCGCCGAGACAGGGGTTAATGAAAAACTGTTTTTT.

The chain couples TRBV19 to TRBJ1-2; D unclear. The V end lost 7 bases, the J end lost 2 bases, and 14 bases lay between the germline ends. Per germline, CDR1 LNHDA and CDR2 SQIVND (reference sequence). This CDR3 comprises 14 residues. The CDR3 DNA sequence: TGTGCCAGTATCGATGGCAGAAGAAACTATGGCTACACCTTC. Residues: CASIDGRRNYGYTF.

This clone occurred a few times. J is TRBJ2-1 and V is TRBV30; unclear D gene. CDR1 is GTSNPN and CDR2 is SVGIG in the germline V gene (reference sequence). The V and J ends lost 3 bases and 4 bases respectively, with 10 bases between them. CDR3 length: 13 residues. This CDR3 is CAWSADGYNEQFF. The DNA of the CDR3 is TGTGCCTGGAGCGCCGACGGGTACAATGAGCAGTTCTTC.